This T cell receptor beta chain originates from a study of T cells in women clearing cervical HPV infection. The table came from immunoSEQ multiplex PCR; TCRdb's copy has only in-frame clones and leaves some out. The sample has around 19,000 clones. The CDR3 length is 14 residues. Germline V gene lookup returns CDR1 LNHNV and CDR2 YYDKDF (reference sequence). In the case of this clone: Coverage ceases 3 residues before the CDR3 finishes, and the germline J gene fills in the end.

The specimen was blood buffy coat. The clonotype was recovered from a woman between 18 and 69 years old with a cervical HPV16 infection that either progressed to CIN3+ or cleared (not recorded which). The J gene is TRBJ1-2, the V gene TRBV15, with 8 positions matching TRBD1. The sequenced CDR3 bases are TGTGCCACCAGCAGAACCGACAGGGGTGGGGGC. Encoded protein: CATSRTDRGGG. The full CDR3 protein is CATSRTDRGGGYTF.